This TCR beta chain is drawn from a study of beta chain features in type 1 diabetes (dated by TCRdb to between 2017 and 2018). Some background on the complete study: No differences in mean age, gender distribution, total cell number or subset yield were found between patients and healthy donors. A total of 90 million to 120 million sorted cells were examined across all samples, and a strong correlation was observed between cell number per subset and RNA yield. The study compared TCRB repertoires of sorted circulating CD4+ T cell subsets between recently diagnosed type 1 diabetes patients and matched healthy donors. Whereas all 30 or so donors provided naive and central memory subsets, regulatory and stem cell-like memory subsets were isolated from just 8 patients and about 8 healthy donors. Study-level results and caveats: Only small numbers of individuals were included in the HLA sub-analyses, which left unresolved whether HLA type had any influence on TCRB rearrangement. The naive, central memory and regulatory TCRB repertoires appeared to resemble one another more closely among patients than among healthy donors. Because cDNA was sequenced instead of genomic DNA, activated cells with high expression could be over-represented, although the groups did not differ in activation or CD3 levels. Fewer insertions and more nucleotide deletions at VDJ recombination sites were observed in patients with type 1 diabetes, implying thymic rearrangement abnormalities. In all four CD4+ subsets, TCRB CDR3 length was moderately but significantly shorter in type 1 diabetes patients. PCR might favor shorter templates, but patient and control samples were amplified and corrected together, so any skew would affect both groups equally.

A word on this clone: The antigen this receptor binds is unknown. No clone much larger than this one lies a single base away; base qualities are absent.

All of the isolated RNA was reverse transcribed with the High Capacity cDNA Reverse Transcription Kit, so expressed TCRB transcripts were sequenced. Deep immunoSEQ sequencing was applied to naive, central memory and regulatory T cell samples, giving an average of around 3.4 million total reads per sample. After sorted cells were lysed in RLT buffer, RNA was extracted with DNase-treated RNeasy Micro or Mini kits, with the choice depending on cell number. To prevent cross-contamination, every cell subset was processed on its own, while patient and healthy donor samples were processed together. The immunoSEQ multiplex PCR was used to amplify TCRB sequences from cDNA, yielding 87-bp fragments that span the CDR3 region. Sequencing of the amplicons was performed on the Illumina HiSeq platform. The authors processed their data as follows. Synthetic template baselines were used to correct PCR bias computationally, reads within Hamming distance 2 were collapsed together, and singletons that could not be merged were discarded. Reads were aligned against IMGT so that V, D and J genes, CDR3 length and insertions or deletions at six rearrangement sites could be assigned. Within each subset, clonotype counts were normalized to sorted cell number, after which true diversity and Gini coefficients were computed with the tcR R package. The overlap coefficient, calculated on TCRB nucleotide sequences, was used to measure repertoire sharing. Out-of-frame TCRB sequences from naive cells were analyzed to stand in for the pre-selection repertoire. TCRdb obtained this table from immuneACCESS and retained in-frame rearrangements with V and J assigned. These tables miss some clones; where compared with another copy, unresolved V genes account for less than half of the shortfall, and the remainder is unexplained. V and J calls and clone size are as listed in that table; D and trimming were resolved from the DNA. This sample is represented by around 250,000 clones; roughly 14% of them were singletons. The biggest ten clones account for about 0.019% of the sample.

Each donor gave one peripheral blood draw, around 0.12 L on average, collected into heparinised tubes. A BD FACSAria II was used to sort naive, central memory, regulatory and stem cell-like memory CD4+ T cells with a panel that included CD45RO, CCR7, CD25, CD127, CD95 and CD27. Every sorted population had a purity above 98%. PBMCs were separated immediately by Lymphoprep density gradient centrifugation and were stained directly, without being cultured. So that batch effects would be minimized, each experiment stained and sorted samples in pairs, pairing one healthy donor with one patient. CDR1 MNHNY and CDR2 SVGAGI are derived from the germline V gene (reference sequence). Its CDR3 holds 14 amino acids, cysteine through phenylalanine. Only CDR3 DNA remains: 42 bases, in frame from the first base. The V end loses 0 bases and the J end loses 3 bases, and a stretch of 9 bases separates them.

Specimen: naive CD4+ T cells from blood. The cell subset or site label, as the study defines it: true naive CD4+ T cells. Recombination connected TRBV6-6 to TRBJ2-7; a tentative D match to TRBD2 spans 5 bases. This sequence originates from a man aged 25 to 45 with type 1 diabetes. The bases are TGTGCCAGCAGTTACTCGGACGGAGGCTACGAGCAGTACTTC. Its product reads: CASSYSDGGYEQYF.